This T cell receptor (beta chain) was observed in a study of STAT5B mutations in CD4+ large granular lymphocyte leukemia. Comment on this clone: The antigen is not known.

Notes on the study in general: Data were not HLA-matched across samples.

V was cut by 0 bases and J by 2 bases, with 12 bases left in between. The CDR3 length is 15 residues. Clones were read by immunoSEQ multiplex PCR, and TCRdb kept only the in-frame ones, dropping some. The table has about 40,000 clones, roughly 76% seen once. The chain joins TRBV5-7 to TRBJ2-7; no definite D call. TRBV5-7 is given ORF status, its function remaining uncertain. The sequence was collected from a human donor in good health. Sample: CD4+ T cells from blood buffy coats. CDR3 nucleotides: TGTGCCAGCAGCTTGGACGTCCGACCCCCCTACGAGCAGTACTTC. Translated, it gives CASSLDVRPPYEQYF.